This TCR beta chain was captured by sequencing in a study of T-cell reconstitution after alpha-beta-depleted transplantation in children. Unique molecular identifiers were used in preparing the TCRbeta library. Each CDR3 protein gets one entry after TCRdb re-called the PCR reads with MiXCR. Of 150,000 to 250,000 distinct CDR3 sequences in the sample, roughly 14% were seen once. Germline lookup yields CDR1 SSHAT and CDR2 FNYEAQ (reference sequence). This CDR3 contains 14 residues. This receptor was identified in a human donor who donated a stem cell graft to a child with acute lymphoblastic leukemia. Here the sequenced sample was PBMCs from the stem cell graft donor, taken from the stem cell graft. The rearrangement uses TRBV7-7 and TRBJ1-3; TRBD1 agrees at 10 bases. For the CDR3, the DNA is TGTGCTACTAGGGACAGGGGAATCAGGAACACCATATATTTT. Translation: CATRDRGIRNTIYF. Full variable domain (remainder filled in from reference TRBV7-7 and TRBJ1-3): GAGVSQSPRYKVTKRGQDVTLRCDPISSHATLYWYQQALGQGPEFLTYFNYEAQPDKSGLPSDRFSAERPEGSISTLTIQRTEQRDSAMYRCATRDRGIRNTIYFGEGSWLTVV.